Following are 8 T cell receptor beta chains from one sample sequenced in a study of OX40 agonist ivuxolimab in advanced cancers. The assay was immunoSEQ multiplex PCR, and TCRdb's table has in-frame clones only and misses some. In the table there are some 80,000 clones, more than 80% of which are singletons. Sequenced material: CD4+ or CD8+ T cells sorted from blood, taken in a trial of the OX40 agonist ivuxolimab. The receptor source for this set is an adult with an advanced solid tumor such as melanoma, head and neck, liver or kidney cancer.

The CDR3 DNA reads TGTGCCATCAGTGGTGACGGAAACACCATATATTTT. This gives the protein CAISGDGNTIYF. The genes are TRBV10-3 and TRBJ1-3; the D is unclear. Germline V gene lookup returns CDR1 ENHRY and CDR2 SYGVKD. V lost 4 bases to trimming and J lost 4 bases, with 5 bases between them. The CDR3 consists of 12 residues.

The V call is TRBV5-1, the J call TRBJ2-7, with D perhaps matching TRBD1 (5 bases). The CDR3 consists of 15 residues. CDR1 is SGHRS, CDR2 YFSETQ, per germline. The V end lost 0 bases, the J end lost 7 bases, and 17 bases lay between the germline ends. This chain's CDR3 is CASSLVGSTAREQYF. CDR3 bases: TGCGCCAGCAGCTTGGTTGGGTCGACAGCACGAGAGCAGTACTTC.

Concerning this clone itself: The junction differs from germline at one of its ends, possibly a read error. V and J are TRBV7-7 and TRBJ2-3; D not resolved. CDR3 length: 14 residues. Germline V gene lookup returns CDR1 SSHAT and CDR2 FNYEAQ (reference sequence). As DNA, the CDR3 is TGTGCTAGCAGCATTAGAGGCGGCACAGATACGCAGTATTTT. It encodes CASSIRGGTDTQYF.

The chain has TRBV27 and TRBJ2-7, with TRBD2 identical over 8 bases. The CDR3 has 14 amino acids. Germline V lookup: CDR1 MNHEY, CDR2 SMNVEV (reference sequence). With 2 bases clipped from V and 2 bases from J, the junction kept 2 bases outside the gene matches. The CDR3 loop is CASSLSGGPYEQYF. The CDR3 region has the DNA TGTGCCAGCAGTTTAAGCGGGGGACCCTACGAGCAGTACTTC.

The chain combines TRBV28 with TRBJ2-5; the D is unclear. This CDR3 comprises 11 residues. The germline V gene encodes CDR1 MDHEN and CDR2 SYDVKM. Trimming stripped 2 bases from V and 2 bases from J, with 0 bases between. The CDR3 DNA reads TGTGCCAGCAGTTTACAAGAGACCCAGTACTTC. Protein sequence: CASSLQETQYF.

CDR3 loop: CASSPGGSWNTEAFF. The CDR3 DNA reads as TGTGCCAGCAGCCCCGGGGGTTCTTGGAACACTGAAGCTTTCTTT. The genes are TRBV7-3 and TRBJ1-1, with a tentative D call TRBD1 (5 bases). Trimming pared 5 bases from V and 1 base from J, leaving 14 bases between. The CDR3 is made up of 15 amino acids. Looked up from germline, CDR1 is SGHTA and CDR2 is FQGTGA.

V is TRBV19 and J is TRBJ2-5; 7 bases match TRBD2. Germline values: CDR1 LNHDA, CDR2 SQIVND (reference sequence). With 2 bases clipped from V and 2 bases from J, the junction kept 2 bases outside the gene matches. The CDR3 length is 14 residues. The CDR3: CASSILGGQETQYF. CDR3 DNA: TGTGCCAGTAGTATATTGGGGGGGCAAGAGACCCAGTACTTC.

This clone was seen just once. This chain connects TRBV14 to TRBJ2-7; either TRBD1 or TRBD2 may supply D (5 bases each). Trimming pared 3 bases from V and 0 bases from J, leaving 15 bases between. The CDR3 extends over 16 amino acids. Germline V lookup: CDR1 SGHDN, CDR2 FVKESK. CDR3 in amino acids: CASSHSPGRGSYEQYF. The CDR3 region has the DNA TGTGCCAGCAGCCACTCGCCGGGACGAGGCTCCTACGAGCAGTACTTC.